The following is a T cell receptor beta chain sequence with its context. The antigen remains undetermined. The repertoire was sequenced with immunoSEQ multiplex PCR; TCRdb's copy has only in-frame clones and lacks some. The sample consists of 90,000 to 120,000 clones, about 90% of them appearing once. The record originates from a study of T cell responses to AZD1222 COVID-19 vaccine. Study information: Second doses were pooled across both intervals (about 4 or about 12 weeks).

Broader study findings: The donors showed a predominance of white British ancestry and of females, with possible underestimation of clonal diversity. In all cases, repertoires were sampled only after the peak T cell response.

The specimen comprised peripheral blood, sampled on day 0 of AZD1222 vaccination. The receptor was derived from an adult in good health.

This CDR3 is CASSLKGANREKLFF. The CDR3 DNA is TGTGCCAGCAGTTTAAAGGGGGCCAACCGGGAAAAACTGTTTTTT. The chain has TRBV27 and TRBJ1-4, with TRBD1 identical over 7 bases. CDR1 and CDR2 from the germline V gene are MNHEY and SMNVEV (reference sequence). The CDR3 runs to 15 residues. V lost 2 bases to trimming and J lost 8 bases; unmatched junction nucleotides: 8. Looking up the rest from reference TRBV27 and TRBJ1-4 gives the full variable domain: EAQVTQNPRYLITVTGKKLTVTCSQNMNHEYMSWYRQDPGLGLRQIYYSMNVEVTDKGDVPEGYKVSRKEKRNFPLILESPSPNQTSLYFCASSLKGANREKLFFGSGTQLSVL.